This T cell receptor (beta chain) came from a study of patients and donors after allogeneic stem cell transplantation. TCRdb re-called the RT-PCR reads through MiXCR, storing one row per CDR3 protein. The sample records about 410,000 distinct CDR3 sequences, under 20% being singletons. Per germline, CDR1 LGHDT and CDR2 YNNKEL (reference sequence). The V gene lost 4 bases and the J gene lost 1 base, with 10 bases spanning the gap. The CDR3 contains 15 residues. The source is a human donor who was either an allogeneic HSCT recipient or a stem cell or donor lymphocyte infusion donor (not recorded which). It is not recorded whose cells these are; they may come from a transplant donor. The sample comprised blood, either unsorted or a sorted T cell fraction (not recorded which). This chain uses TRBV3-1 with TRBJ2-2; D call uncertain. The CDR3 loop is CASSLILRNTGELFF. The CDR3 nucleotides are TGTGCCAGCAGCCTTATCCTCCGGAACACCGGGGAGCTGTTTTTT.